This T cell receptor beta chain was recorded in a study of T cells in Graves' hyperthyroidism and ophthalmopathy. Study-wide points: The model's output predicted ophthalmopathy at a median of approximately 6.5 months prior to onset.

This clonotype was seen at least ten times. As yet, its antigen is unknown. CDR3 length: 15 amino acids. Germline V gene lookup returns CDR1 SGHTA and CDR2 FQGNSA. Trimming left V 4 bases short and J 6 bases short, with 18 bases between. Each patient was aged 18 to 65 and had newly diagnosed hyperthyroidism of under 2 months' duration. The TCR beta CDR3 regions underwent amplification using RNA transcripts as the source. The HTBI set primed first-round TCR CDR3 RT-PCR. TCRdb recomputed calls from the multiplex PCR reads with MiXCR, one row per CDR3 protein. The sample contains 500,000 to 700,000 distinct CDR3 sequences, 16% of which appear only once.

The sequenced material came from blood. This chain connects TRBV7-2 to TRBJ1-2; TRBD1 is a possible D gene (6 bases). The sequence came from a young woman with Graves' hyperthyroidism. CDR3 loop: CASSSQDRRFDGYTF. The CDR3 nucleotides are TGTGCCAGCAGCTCCCAGGACAGAAGATTCGATGGCTACACCTTC.